The sequence of this T cell receptor beta chain was determined in a study of T cell clones after liver transplantation. Background on the study: Graft-donor-reactive sequences were compared with third-party-reactive TCRbeta sequences from pre-transplant mixed lymphocyte reactions.

Assay used: immunoSEQ multiplex PCR; TCRdb lists only in-frame clones, some missing. The sample lists around 71,000 clones; about 80% were seen once. V was pared by 5 bases and J by 6 bases, with 8 bases of the junction left unmatched. Germline assignment: CDR1 MGHDK and CDR2 SYGVNS. CDR3 length: 15 amino acids. The sequence was obtained from a human patient who received a liver transplant. Some of the T cells may derive from the graft donor. The sequences come from CD4+ T cells from blood, collected 12 months after liver transplant. This chain joins TRBV25-1 and TRBJ1-5; TRBD1 aligns across 9 bases. CDR3 nucleotide sequence: TGTGCCAGCAGTCCCGGACAGGGGTTTGGTCAGCCCCAGCATTTT. Encoded protein: CASSPGQGFGQPQHF.